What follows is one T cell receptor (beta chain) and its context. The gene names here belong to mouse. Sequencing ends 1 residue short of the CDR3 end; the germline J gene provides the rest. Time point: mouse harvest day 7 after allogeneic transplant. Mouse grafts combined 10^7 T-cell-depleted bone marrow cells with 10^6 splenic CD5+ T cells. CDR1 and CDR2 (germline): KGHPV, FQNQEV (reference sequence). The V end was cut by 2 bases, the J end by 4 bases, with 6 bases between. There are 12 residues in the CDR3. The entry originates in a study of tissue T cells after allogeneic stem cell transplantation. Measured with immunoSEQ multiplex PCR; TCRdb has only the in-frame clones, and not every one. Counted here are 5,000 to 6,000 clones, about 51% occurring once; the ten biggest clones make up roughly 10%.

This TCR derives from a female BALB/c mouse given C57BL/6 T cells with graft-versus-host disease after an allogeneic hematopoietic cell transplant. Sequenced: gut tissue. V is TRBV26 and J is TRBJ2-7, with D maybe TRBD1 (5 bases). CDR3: CASSLRGYEQYF. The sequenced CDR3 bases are TGTGCCAGCAGTCTGAGGGGATATGAACAGTAC.